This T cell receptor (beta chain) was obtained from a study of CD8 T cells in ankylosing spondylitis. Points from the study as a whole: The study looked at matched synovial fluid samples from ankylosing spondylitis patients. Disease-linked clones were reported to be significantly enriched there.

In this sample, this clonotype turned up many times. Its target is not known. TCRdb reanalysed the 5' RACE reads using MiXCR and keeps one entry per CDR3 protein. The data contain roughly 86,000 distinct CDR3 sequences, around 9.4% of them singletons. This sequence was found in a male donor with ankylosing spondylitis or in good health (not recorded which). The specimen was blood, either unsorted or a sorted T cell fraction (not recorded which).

The CDR3 protein is CASSHDRGPETQYF. CDR3 DNA: TGTGCCAGCAGCCACGACAGGGGCCCAGAGACCCAGTACTTC. The chain combines TRBV3-1 with TRBJ2-5; 8 positions agree with TRBD1. CDR3 length: 14 residues. Germline CDR1 reads LGHDT; CDR2 reads YNNKEL (reference sequence). Trimming removed 3 bases from V and 4 bases from J; junction bases left unmatched: 4.